This passage covers 30 T cell receptor beta chains from one sample sequenced in a study of shared clonotypes between healthy human individuals. The method was immunoSEQ multiplex PCR; TCRdb's version includes in-frame clones alone and lacks a portion of them. Among about 680,000 clones listed, under 95% were seen once. CD45RO-negative, CCR7-positively selected cells formed the naive CD8 fraction, excluding terminally differentiated effector memory CD45RA+ cells. Specimen: naive CD8+ T cells sorted from blood. The receptors come from a man aged 25 to 45 in good health.

The chain uses TRBV2 and TRBJ1-5; TRBD1 agrees at 7 bases. Germline-derived CDR1 and CDR2 are SNHLY and FYNNEI. The CDR3 covers 16 residues. The V segment lost 4 bases and the J segment 4 bases; nucleotides outside the gene matches: 10. Here the CDR3 DNA reads TGTGCCAGCAGTGGGGCCTTAACAGGGGTTAATCAGCCCCAGCATTTT. This encodes CASSGALTGVNQPQHF.

The chain couples TRBV11-2 to TRBJ2-7, with 9 bases identical to TRBD2. Losses at the gene ends were 0 bases for V and 4 bases for J; bases not matched to a gene: 7. In germline, CDR1 is SGHAT, CDR2 FQNNGV. This CDR3 region has 16 residues. CDR3 DNA sequence: TGTGCCAGCAGCTTAGAGGGTAGCGGGAGCTCATACGAGCAGTACTTC. It codes for CASSLEGSGSSYEQYF.

V is TRBV10-3 and J is TRBJ2-1; TRBD2 matches 11 bases. From germline, CDR1 is ENHRY and CDR2 SYGVKD. V shed 2 bases and J 3 bases; nucleotides not matched to a gene: 9. The CDR3 is 18 amino acids. In nucleotides, the CDR3 is TGTGCCATCAGTGAGGCTATTAGCGGGAGGGGGGGCTACAATGAGCAGTTCTTC. Protein product: CAISEAISGRGGYNEQFF.

As DNA, the CDR3 is TGTGCCAGCAGCTTGGGAGTGGGCCCCTACGAGCAGTACTTC. This gives the protein CASSLGVGPYEQYF. The chain couples TRBV5-4 to TRBJ2-7; the D is unclear. The CDR3 has 14 amino acids. Germline-derived CDR1 and CDR2 are SGHNT and YYREEE (reference sequence). V lost 0 bases to trimming and J lost 2 bases, with 9 bases between them. Supplemented by reference TRBV5-4 and TRBJ2-7, the full variable domain reads ETGVTQSPTHLIKTRGQQVTLRCSSQSGHNTVSWYQQALGQGPQFIFQYYREEENGRGNFPPRFSGLQFPNYSSELNVNALELDDSALYLCASSLGVGPYEQYFGPGTRLTVT.

The chain couples TRBV7-9 to TRBJ1-4; maybe TRBD1 (5 bases). The CDR3 loop spans 15 amino acids. V shed 4 bases and J shed 3 bases, with 12 bases lying between them. CDR1 is SEHNR, CDR2 FQNEAQ, per germline (reference sequence). The CDR3 here is CASSSGGRPNEKLFF. CDR3 in DNA: TGTGCCAGCAGCTCCGGGGGACGGCCTAATGAAAAACTGTTTTTT.

The rearrangement joins TRBV5-4 to TRBJ2-7, with a tentative D call TRBD1 (6 bases). CDR1 is SGHNT and CDR2 is YYREEE in the germline V gene (reference sequence). The CDR3 covers 14 residues. V lost 0 bases and J 1 base, leaving 8 bases between the germline ends. The CDR3 sequence is CASSLEQGSYEQYF. In DNA, the CDR3 is TGTGCCAGCAGCTTGGAACAGGGATCCTACGAGCAGTACTTC.

The chain joins TRBV11-2 to TRBJ2-7; D may be TRBD2 (6 bases). Germline CDR1 and CDR2: SGHAT and FQNNGV. The CDR3 consists of 14 residues. Between the trimmed V and J ends, which lost 1 base and 4 bases, there was a span of 11 bases. CDR3 sequence reads: CASSLVAEHYEQYF. The CDR3 DNA follows: TGTGCCAGCAGCTTAGTAGCGGAGCATTACGAGCAGTACTTC. Drawing the rest from reference TRBV11-2 and TRBJ2-7, the complete variable domain is EAGVAQSPRYKIIEKRQSVAFWCNPISGHATLYWYQQILGQGPKLLIQFQNNGVVDDSQLPKDRFSAERLKGVDSTLKIQPAKLEDSAVYLCASSLVAEHYEQYFGPGTRLTVT.

V is TRBV2 and J is TRBJ1-5, with TRBD1 matching over 7 bases. CDR3 length equals 13 residues. Trimming at V came to 6 bases and at J to 6 bases, leaving 5 bases not matched to a gene. CDR1 is SNHLY and CDR2 is FYNNEI in the germline V gene. The CDR3 DNA sequence: TGTGCCAGCAGCGTGACAGGGAGTCAGCCCCAGCATTTT. This sequence encodes CASSVTGSQPQHF.

The V call is TRBV28, the J call TRBJ2-7; D not certain. V was shortened by 6 bases and J by 4 bases, with 10 bases between the two germline ends. The V gene's germline CDR1 is MDHEN and CDR2 SYDVKM. This CDR3 is built from 12 residues. The CDR3 here is CASRARRYEQYF. CDR3 bases: TGTGCCAGCAGGGCACGAAGGTACGAGCAGTACTTC.

For the CDR3, the DNA is TGTGCCAGCAGCCGCGCAGCGGGAGGCGGAGATACGCAGTATTTT. It is translated as CASSRAAGGGDTQYF. The chain couples TRBV7-6 to TRBJ2-3; 9 bases agree with TRBD2. V lost 5 bases to trimming and J lost 5 bases; unmatched junction nucleotides: 8. The CDR3 extends over 15 amino acids. Germline V gives CDR1 SGHVS, CDR2 FNYEAQ.

The V call is TRBV28, the J call TRBJ1-5; D call uncertain. The CDR3 has 14 residues. Trimming pared 6 bases from V and 4 bases from J, leaving 13 bases between. Germline CDR1 reads MDHEN; CDR2 reads SYDVKM. Here the CDR3 DNA reads TGTGCCAGCAGCCTTGGACGGGAGAATCAGCCCCAGCATTTT. It specifies CASSLGRENQPQHF. Combining the CDR3 with reference TRBV28 and TRBJ1-5 gives the whole variable domain DVKVTQSSRYLVKRTGEKVFLECVQDMDHENMFWYRQDPGLGLRLIYFSYDVKMKEKGDIPEGYSVSREKKERFSLILESASTNQTSMYLCASSLGRENQPQHFGDGTRLSIL.

V and J are TRBV6-5 and TRBJ2-1; the match to TRBD2 covers 7 bases. This CDR3 has 15 amino acids. The V gene's germline CDR1 is MNHEY and CDR2 SVGAGI. Germline trimming cut 7 bases from V and 4 bases from J; bases unmatched to any gene: 10. The CDR3 sequence is CASTKGGTVYNEQFF. CDR3 coding DNA: TGTGCCAGCACCAAGGGAGGGACGGTTTACAATGAGCAGTTCTTC.

The rearrangement links TRBV13 to TRBJ1-1; D is ambiguous. This CDR3 contains 15 residues. With 4 bases removed from V and 0 bases from J, the gap between germline ends came to 12 bases. The germline V gene has CDR1 PRHDT and CDR2 FYEKMQ (reference sequence). This chain's CDR3 is CASSSLASVNTEAFF. The CDR3 bases are TGTGCCAGCAGCTCTTTAGCTTCCGTGAACACTGAAGCTTTCTTT.

V gene TRBV29-1 combines with J gene TRBJ2-7; TRBD1 agrees at 7 bases. The CDR3 contains 13 residues. Looked up from germline, CDR1 is SQVTM and CDR2 is ANQGSEA. Trimming cost V 5 bases and J 2 bases; bases outside gene matches: 6. CDR3 bases: TGCAGCGTTACCGGGACAGATCCCTACGAGCAGTACTTC. Amino acid sequence: CSVTGTDPYEQYF.

This chain links TRBV28 with TRBJ1-1; D perhaps matches TRBD1 (6 bases). This CDR3 region has 13 residues. Per germline, CDR1 MDHEN and CDR2 SYDVKM. Trimming took off 5 bases at V and 0 bases at J, with 7 bases between the two ends. The DNA of the CDR3 is TGTGCCAGCAGTGGGACACTGAACACTGAAGCTTTCTTT. Its protein is CASSGTLNTEAFF.

J is TRBJ1-5 and V is TRBV10-3; tentatively, D is TRBD1 (5 bases). Germline V gene lookup returns CDR1 ENHRY and CDR2 SYGVKD. V dropped 3 bases and J dropped 7 bases, with 10 bases sitting between them. There are 13 residues in the CDR3. The CDR3 reads CAISDRADQPQHF. The DNA of the CDR3 is TGTGCCATCAGTGACAGGGCCGACCAGCCCCAGCATTTT.

This chain connects TRBV7-9 to TRBJ2-7, with a weak D call TRBD1 (6 bases). This CDR3 contains 14 residues. Germline V CDR1 and CDR2: SEHNR, FQNEAQ (reference sequence). Trimming cost V 3 bases and J 0 bases, with 9 bases left between them. DNA for the CDR3: TGTGCCAGCAGCTTCGGACAGCCCTCCTACGAGCAGTACTTC. This translates into CASSFGQPSYEQYF. The whole variable domain, remainder taken from reference TRBV7-9 and TRBJ2-7, is DTGVSQNPRHKITKRGQNVTFRCDPISEHNRLYWYRQTLGQGPEFLTYFQNEAQLEKSRLLSDRFSAERPKGSFSTLEIQRTEQGDSAMYLCASSFGQPSYEQYFGPGTRLTVT.

The chain uses TRBV2 and TRBJ2-1; 8 bases agree with TRBD2. Germline V gives CDR1 SNHLY, CDR2 FYNNEI. The CDR3 contains 19 residues. The V gene end was trimmed by 3 bases and the J gene end by 2 bases; junction bases not matched to a gene: 15. The CDR3 here is CASSDLSKERETTYNEQFF. The CDR3 region has the DNA TGTGCCAGCAGTGACTTATCCAAAGAGCGGGAGACCACCTACAATGAGCAGTTCTTC.

The chain uses TRBV27 and TRBJ2-3, with a weak D call TRBD1 (6 bases). Trimming cost V 6 bases and J 7 bases, with 14 bases left between them. This CDR3 has 13 amino acids. Germline CDR1 and CDR2: MNHEY and SMNVEV (reference sequence). The CDR3 bases are TGTGCCAGCAGGAAAGGGGGTTCAAATACGCAGTATTTT. Residues: CASRKGGSNTQYF.

The DNA for the CDR3 is TGTGCCAGCAGCTTGACGTGGGACAGGGGGGCGAACACCGGGGAGCTGTTTTTT. Protein sequence: CASSLTWDRGANTGELFF. V gene TRBV7-9 combines with J gene TRBJ2-2, with TRBD1 matching 11 bases. This CDR3 has 18 residues. Germline CDR1 and CDR2: SEHNR and FQNEAQ (reference sequence). V gave up 3 bases and J gave up 0 bases; unmatched junction bases: 6. Full variable domain (rest looked up from reference TRBV7-9 and TRBJ2-2): DTGVSQNPRHKITKRGQNVTFRCDPISEHNRLYWYRQTLGQGPEFLTYFQNEAQLEKSRLLSDRFSAERPKGSFSTLEIQRTEQGDSAMYLCASSLTWDRGANTGELFFGEGSRLTVL.

The chain carries TRBV19 and TRBJ2-1; D is unresolved. Germline V gives CDR1 LNHDA, CDR2 SQIVND (reference sequence). The CDR3 is 13 residues long. Trimming left V 1 base short and J 7 bases short, with 8 bases between. The CDR3 DNA sequence: TGTGCCAGTAGTATAGCAGGTTGGAATGAGCAGTTCTTC. Translated: CASSIAGWNEQFF.

The gene calls are TRBV15 and TRBJ1-5; D unresolved. This CDR3 spans 15 amino acids. Germline V gives CDR1 LNHNV, CDR2 YYDKDF (reference sequence). With 0 bases removed from V and 1 base from J, the gap between germline ends came to 7 bases. The CDR3 nucleotides read TGTGCCACCAGCAGAGATGCGGGGAGCAATCAGCCCCAGCATTTT. This translates into CATSRDAGSNQPQHF.

V usage is TRBV14 and J usage is TRBJ2-7; TRBD1 matches 7 bases. This CDR3 spans 14 amino acids. V lost 4 bases to trimming and J lost 3 bases; unmatched junction nucleotides: 6. Germline CDR1 is SGHDN and CDR2 is FVKESK. Written as DNA, the CDR3 is TGTGCCAGCAGCCCATTAACAGGGGTCTACGAGCAGTACTTC. The encoded protein is CASSPLTGVYEQYF.

The V gene is TRBV14, the J gene TRBJ2-7; no reliable D call. This CDR3 is built from 14 residues. The germline V gene has CDR1 SGHDN and CDR2 FVKESK. V lost 1 base and J lost 3, with 10 bases in between. In DNA form, the CDR3 reads TGTGCCAGCAGCCAAGTAGGTTCGGTCTACGAGCAGTACTTC. Translating it yields CASSQVGSVYEQYF. Full variable domain (rest looked up from reference TRBV14 and TRBJ2-7): EAGVTQFPSHSVIEKGQTVTLRCDPISGHDNLYWYRRVMGKEIKFLLHFVKESKQDESGMPNNRFLAERTGGTYSTLKVQPAELEDSGVYFCASSQVGSVYEQYFGPGTRLTVT.

The chain uses TRBV30 and TRBJ2-1; 7 bases are shared with TRBD2. Per germline, CDR1 GTSNPN and CDR2 SVGIG (reference sequence). CDR3 size: 13 residues. The ends lost 3 bases at V and 7 bases at J; junction bases unmatched: 6. CDR3 protein: CAWRGGSGNEQFF. The CDR3, as DNA: TGTGCCTGGAGGGGCGGGAGTGGAAATGAGCAGTTCTTC.

Concerning this clone itself: The sample has other DNA sequences that encode this CDR3 too. The CDR3 here is CASSLAGTSGNEQFF. In DNA, the CDR3 is TGTGCCAGCAGCTTGGCAGGGACTAGCGGTAATGAGCAGTTCTTC. This chain uses TRBV5-6 with TRBJ2-1, with 11 nucleotides matching TRBD2. The germline gives CDR1 SGHDT, CDR2 YYEEEE. Trimming cost V 0 bases and J 7 bases; bases outside gene matches: 3. The CDR3 length is 15 residues.

Only a few counts were recorded for this clone. The V gene is TRBV4-1, the J gene TRBJ2-7; D is undetermined. The V end was cut by 0 bases, the J end by 2 bases, with 5 bases between. This CDR3 is built from 13 residues. From germline, CDR1 is MGHRA and CDR2 YSYEKL. The CDR3 region is CASSQETAYEQYF. The CDR3 DNA reads as TGCGCCAGCAGCCAAGAAACAGCCTACGAGCAGTACTTC.

The chain uses TRBV7-9 and TRBJ2-3; D gene unclear. The CDR3 contains 13 residues. V was pared by 5 bases and J by 10 bases, with 16 bases between. CDR1 is SEHNR, CDR2 FQNEAQ, per germline (reference sequence). CDR3 bases: TGTGCCAGCAGCCAACGCGACCTCGCCGCGCAGTATTTT. It yields the protein CASSQRDLAAQYF.

The chain recombines TRBV27 with TRBJ2-1; D is uncertain. CDR3 length equals 13 residues. Trimming stripped 6 bases from V and 2 bases from J, with 8 bases between. Germline-derived CDR1 and CDR2 are MNHEY and SMNVEV (reference sequence). The CDR3 region is CASSYTPYNEQFF. CDR3 in DNA: TGTGCCAGCAGCTATACACCCTACAATGAGCAGTTCTTC.

The V gene is TRBV5-1, the J gene TRBJ2-7; 13 nucleotides match TRBD2. Germline CDR1 reads SGHRS; CDR2 reads YFSETQ. The CDR3 runs to 14 residues. After removal of 7 bases from V and 3 bases from J, the junction contained 4 bases not matched to a gene. CDR3 protein: CASRLAGGLYEQYF. DNA for the CDR3: TGCGCCAGCCGACTAGCGGGAGGCCTCTACGAGCAGTACTTC.